This TCR beta chain was sequenced during a study of blood T cell repertoires in COVID-19. Across the whole study: There were acute and convalescent COVID-19 samples, and they came from the United States, Italy and Spain. PBMCs, B-cell-depleted T cells, or T cells provided the cDNA or gDNA that made up the material.

The authors' processing: Amplification with reference gene primers provided the estimates of nucleated cell counts. Assay used: immunoSEQ multiplex PCR; TCRdb lists only in-frame clones, some missing. Clone size and the V and J calls come from that table; the DNA yielded D and trimming. The table has just under 85,000 clones, around nine tenths seen once; the top ten hold 7.5% to 9.5%. Germline V CDR1 and CDR2: SEHNR, FQNEAQ (reference sequence). Trimming removed 5 bases from V and 9 bases from J, with 13 bases in between. This CDR3 comprises 12 residues. The chain recombines TRBV7-9 with TRBJ1-1; maybe TRBD1 (5 bases). The TCR comes from a man older than 75 with active or convalescent COVID-19. The sample was peripheral blood. The CDR3 loop reads CASSKAGLKAFF. As DNA, the CDR3 is TGTGCCAGCAGCAAAGCGGGACTCAAAGCTTTCTTT.